Below are 12 T cell receptor beta chains sequenced from a single sample in a study of early T cells in non-severe SARS-CoV-2 infection. TCRdb re-called the 5' RACE reads through MiXCR, storing one row per CDR3 protein. The table includes approximately 26,000 distinct CDR3 sequences, about 4% detected once. Sequences were obtained from whole blood. The receptors were sampled from an adult who was a healthcare worker with PCR-confirmed SARS-CoV-2 infection or an uninfected control (not recorded which).

This clonotype was detected a few times. The chain joins TRBV19 to TRBJ2-1; 9 bases map to TRBD2. V lost 0 bases, J lost 5 bases, and 14 bases stayed unmatched. The CDR3 sequence is 19 residues long. In germline, CDR1 is LNHDA, CDR2 SQIVND (reference sequence). The CDR3 loop reads CASSIEGWWASGMDNEQFF. As DNA, the CDR3 is TGTGCCAGTAGTATAGAAGGATGGTGGGCTAGCGGGATGGACAATGAGCAGTTCTTC.

This clonotype appeared many times. The J gene is TRBJ2-1, the V gene TRBV11-2; a weak D match, TRBD1 (6 bases). CDR3 length: 14 residues. CDR1 is SGHAT, CDR2 FQNNGV, per germline. The V gene lost 4 bases and the J gene lost 6 bases, with 13 bases spanning the gap. CDR3 sequence reads: CASSSGEQGNEQFF. CDR3 coding DNA: TGTGCCAGCAGCTCAGGGGAACAAGGCAATGAGCAGTTCTTC.

The sample holds many counts of this clonotype. The chain has TRBV29-1 and TRBJ2-1; 10 bases map to TRBD2. V shed 2 bases and J 11 bases; nucleotides not matched to a gene: 6. Germline CDR1 is SQVTM and CDR2 is ANQGSEA. This CDR3 comprises 13 residues. The CDR3 nucleotides read TGCAGCGTTGAAACCCATAGCGGGAGGCAGCAGTTCTTC. It specifies CSVETHSGRQQFF.

The table lists this clonotype with many counts. The gene calls are TRBV7-9 and TRBJ2-7; the D gene is possibly TRBD1 (6 bases). The V gene's germline CDR1 is SEHNR and CDR2 FQNEAQ (reference sequence). Trimming pared 4 bases from V and 2 bases from J, leaving 15 bases between. The CDR3 contains 15 residues. The CDR3: CASSSSRDIPYEQYF. The CDR3 nucleotides read TGTGCCAGCAGCTCGTCCCGGGACATCCCCTACGAGCAGTACTTC.

This clonotype was detected many times. The V gene is TRBV4-2, the J gene TRBJ2-2; D is possibly TRBD1 (6 bases). Germline V CDR1 and CDR2: LGHNA, YNFKEQ. The CDR3 spans 14 residues. The V gene lost 6 bases and the J gene lost 5 bases, with 13 bases spanning the gap. The CDR3 bases are TGTGCCAGCAGTTCAGGGGAAGAGACCGGGGAGCTGTTTTTT. Its protein product is CASSSGEETGELFF.

This clonotype showed up just a few times. The chain has TRBV4-2 and TRBJ2-3; 10 bases line up with TRBD2. After removal of 4 bases from V and 5 bases from J, the junction contained 9 bases not matched to a gene. CDR1 and CDR2 (germline): LGHNA, YNFKEQ. CDR3 length: 16 residues. CDR3: CASSPGGAGGGDTQYF. The CDR3 bases are TGTGCCAGCAGCCCGGGGGGAGCGGGAGGGGGAGATACGCAGTATTTT.

This clonotype was recorded at least ten times. The genes are TRBV20-1 and TRBJ2-3; D gene ambiguous. Per germline, CDR1 DFQATT and CDR2 SNEGSKA (reference sequence). The CDR3 is 13 residues long. Trimming cost V 5 bases and J 1 base, with 10 bases left between them. CDR3 in amino acids: CSASEQGTDTQYF. The CDR3 bases are TGCAGTGCTTCTGAGCAGGGCACAGATACGCAGTATTTT.

There are many counts of this clonotype. The J gene is TRBJ2-3, the V gene TRBV20-1; D unclear. CDR1 is DFQATT and CDR2 is SNEGSKA in the germline V gene (reference sequence). Trimming pared 0 bases from V and 3 bases from J, leaving 7 bases between. There are 13 residues in the CDR3. CDR3 amino acids: CSARDPITDTQYF. Written as DNA, the CDR3 is TGCAGTGCTAGAGATCCCATAACAGATACGCAGTATTTT.

This clonotype appeared many times. This chain connects TRBV30 to TRBJ2-7; D may be TRBD1 (6 bases). The germline V gene has CDR1 GTSNPN and CDR2 SVGIG (reference sequence). The CDR3 consists of 13 residues. V dropped 7 bases and J dropped 5 bases, with 18 bases sitting between them. CDR3 DNA sequence: TGTGCCTCCGATTTACAGGGTCCCCACGAGCAGTACTTC. It encodes CASDLQGPHEQYF.

This clonotype appeared many times. The chain combines TRBV5-1 with TRBJ1-1, with 10 positions matching TRBD1. The junction had 7 bases not matched to a gene; V was cut back by 3 bases and J by 11 bases. Germline CDR1 is SGHRS and CDR2 is YFSETQ. The CDR3 sequence is 13 residues long. CDR3 region: CASSSRQGADAFF. CDR3 DNA sequence: TGCGCCAGCAGCTCCCGACAGGGGGCGGATGCTTTCTTT.

This clonotype was seen only a few times. CDR3 protein: CATSLAGDEQYF. The CDR3 coding sequence is TGTGCCACCTCCCTAGCGGGAGACGAGCAGTACTTC. The chain joins TRBV7-9 to TRBJ2-7, with 10 bases aligning to TRBD2. Germline loops: CDR1 SEHNR, CDR2 FQNEAQ (reference sequence). V shed 10 bases and J 5 bases; nucleotides not matched to a gene: 5. The length of the CDR3 is 12 residues.

This clonotype was found many times. V and J are TRBV29-1 and TRBJ2-1; 10 positions agree with TRBD1. Germline CDR1 SQVTM, CDR2 ANQGSEA. The CDR3 is 13 residues long. Trimming cost V 4 bases and J 3 bases; bases outside gene matches: 0. CDR3 in amino acids: CSVGTGGYNEQFF. The CDR3 bases are TGCAGCGTTGGGACAGGGGGCTACAATGAGCAGTTCTTC.